Listed below are T cell receptor beta chains from one sample, sequenced in a study of cytotoxic CD8 clonotypes in ibrutinib-treated CLL. The data were produced by immunoSEQ multiplex PCR, yet TCRdb's version contains in-frame clones alone and is incomplete. Among more than 200,000 clones listed, around three quarters were seen once. The sequencing used PBMCs, collected after 24 months of ibrutinib treatment. The receptors were sampled from a human donor with chronic lymphocytic leukemia. CDR3s include the opening cysteine and the closing phenylalanine or tryptophan. A D gene is named only where the DNA matches it firmly. Rows may omit the clone size; those that give it use once, few, many or a size class.

j_call v_call clone_size d_call cdr3_length cdr3_nt cdr3_aa
TRBJ1-3 TRBV9 . . 16 TGTGCCAGCAGCGTAGATTTCCGGGATCATGAAAACACCATATATTTT CASSVDFRDHENTIYF
TRBJ2-5 TRBV15 . TRBD2 14 TGTGCCACGGGGAGCGGGAGAGGGCGGGAGACCCAGTACTTC CATGSGRGRETQYF
TRBJ1-1 TRBV19 few . 15 TGTGCCAGTAGTATTACAGGAGGGGCTAACACTGAAGCTTTCTTT CASSITGGANTEAFF
TRBJ1-5 TRBV29-1 once . 15 TGCAGCGTTGAAGACAATTGGGGGACCAATCAGCCCCAGCATTTT CSVEDNWGTNQPQHF
TRBJ2-7 TRBV19 once TRBD1 17 TGTGCCAGTAGTATAGATACCGGGACAGGGTTCTCCTACGAGCAGTACTTC CASSIDTGTGFSYEQYF
TRBJ2-5 TRBV4-1 . . 13 TGCGCCAGCAGCCAAGGGGTTGGGGAGACCCAGTACTTC CASSQGVGETQYF
TRBJ2-4 TRBV7-9 . . 14 TGTGCCAGCAGCTTAGTCGCTGGCAGGGGAATTCAGTACTTC CASSLVAGRGIQYF
TRBJ2-7 TRBV19 . TRBD2 15 TGTGCCAGTAGTATGTCAGCGGGAGGCCCCCTCGAGCAGTACTTC CASSMSAGGPLEQYF
TRBJ1-1 TRBV29-1 . TRBD1 13 TGCAGCGTCCGAAGGGGGCTGAACACTGAAGCTTTCTTT CSVRRGLNTEAFF
TRBJ1-1 TRBV28 few . 12 TGTGCCAGCGGGACGGGGAACACTGAAGCTTTCTTT CASGTGNTEAFF
TRBJ1-2 TRBV11-2 . . 14 TGTGCCAGCAGCTTCGGTGACCTTAACTATGGCTACACCTTC CASSFGDLNYGYTF
TRBJ2-3 TRBV12-5 . . 13 TGTGCTAGTGGTTTGGTACGTGGAGATACGCAGTATTTT CASGLVRGDTQYF
TRBJ2-3 TRBV9 . TRBD1 15 TGTGCCAGCAGCCCAGGGGGAGCCTTCACAGATACGCAGTATTTT CASSPGGAFTDTQYF
TRBJ2-7 TRBV13 once . 16 TGTGCCAGCAGCTCAGAGGTTGTTCGGACCAACTACGAGCAGTACTTC CASSSEVVRTNYEQYF
TRBJ2-5 TRBV9 few TRBD2 17 TGTGCCAGCAGCGCAGTTTCTAGCGGGACCCGGGGGGAGACCCAGTACTTC CASSAVSSGTRGETQYF
TRBJ2-3 TRBV7-3 . . 15 TGTGCCAGCAGCTCCGGCTCGGGGTTCACAGATACGCAGTATTTT CASSSGSGFTDTQYF
TRBJ1-5 TRBV2 . TRBD1 15 TGTGCCAGCAGTGAAGGGACAGGGGTTTATCAGCCCCAGCATTTT CASSEGTGVYQPQHF
TRBJ2-1 TRBV11-2 . TRBD2 16 TGTGCCAGCAGCTTAGGGGGACTAGCGGAACACAATGAGCAGTTCTTC CASSLGGLAEHNEQFF
TRBJ1-3 TRBV5-1 . . 15 TGCGCCAGCAGCTTGGTGGCAGGAACTGGAAACACCATATATTTT CASSLVAGTGNTIYF
TRBJ1-5 TRBV4-3 . . 15 TGCGCCAGCAGCCAAGACTTTGCCACCAATCAGCCCCAGCATTTT CASSQDFATNQPQHF
TRBJ2-1 TRBV29-1 . TRBD2 14 TGCAGCGTTGCGGGTCTTGGAGGGAGGGATGAGCAGTTCTTC CSVAGLGGRDEQFF
TRBJ1-2 TRBV2 . . 16 TGTGCCAGCAGTGTCCGTCGGGCAGCTATCGGGTATGGCTACACCTTC CASSVRRAAIGYGYTF
TRBJ2-1 TRBV19 . TRBD2 15 TGTGCCAGTAGTTCCGAGCGGGGGGCCTACAATGAGCAGTTCTTC CASSSERGAYNEQFF
TRBJ2-7 TRBV13 . TRBD2 17 TGTGCCAGCAGCTTAACGTTCGGCGGGAGTTTGATTTACGAGCAGTACTTC CASSLTFGGSLIYEQYF
TRBJ2-5 TRBV9 once . 14 TGTGCCAGCAGCTCCGACAGAAACCAAGAGACCCAGTACTTC CASSSDRNQETQYF
TRBJ1-5 TRBV19 . . 13 TGTGCCAGTAGAACCTACCAGGGCGAGCCCCAGCATTTT CASRTYQGEPQHF
TRBJ2-3 TRBV12-5 . . 13 TGTGCTAGTGGCGTCCAGGCAGGAGATACGCAGTATTTT CASGVQAGDTQYF
TRBJ2-3 TRBV7-9 . . 16 TGTGCCAGCAGCTCAAACCATAGAAAAAGCACAGATACGCAGTATTTT CASSSNHRKSTDTQYF
TRBJ2-1 TRBV19 . . 11 TGTGCCAGTAGTATCTCGTCTAGAATGTTCTTC CASSISSRMFF
TRBJ2-2 TRBV9 . . 16 TGTGCCAGCAGCGTAGGTACGGGACCAGACACCGGGGAGCTGTTTTTT CASSVGTGPDTGELFF
TRBJ2-5 TRBV5-1 . . 13 TGCGCCAGCAGCTCCCTAGCGTTAGAGACCCAGTACTTC CASSSLALETQYF
TRBJ1-1 TRBV6-5 . . 13 TGTGCCAGCAGTTCCTCAGGGGAAACTGAAGCTTTCTTT CASSSSGETEAFF
TRBJ1-3 TRBV6-5 . . 14 TGTGCCAGCAAGCGGGGGGCGCTTGGAAACACCATATATTTT CASKRGALGNTIYF
TRBJ2-7 TRBV2 . TRBD1 12 TGTGCCAGCAGTACAGGGGGCAACGAGCAGTACTTC CASSTGGNEQYF
TRBJ1-1 TRBV30 few . 13 TGTGCCTGGATCCAATATACCGACACTGAAGCTTTCTTT CAWIQYTDTEAFF
TRBJ2-1 TRBV29-1 . TRBD1 15 TGCAGCGTTGAGCTCCGGGACAGGGGATACAATGAGCAGTTCTTC CSVELRDRGYNEQFF
TRBJ1-1 TRBV11-3 . . 14 TGTGCCAGCAGCTTAGACGGGCTGAACACTGAAGCTTTCTTT CASSLDGLNTEAFF
TRBJ2-7 TRBV19 . TRBD1 14 TGTGCCAGTAGCCCCGGGACAGGGCTTTACGAGCAGTACTTC CASSPGTGLYEQYF